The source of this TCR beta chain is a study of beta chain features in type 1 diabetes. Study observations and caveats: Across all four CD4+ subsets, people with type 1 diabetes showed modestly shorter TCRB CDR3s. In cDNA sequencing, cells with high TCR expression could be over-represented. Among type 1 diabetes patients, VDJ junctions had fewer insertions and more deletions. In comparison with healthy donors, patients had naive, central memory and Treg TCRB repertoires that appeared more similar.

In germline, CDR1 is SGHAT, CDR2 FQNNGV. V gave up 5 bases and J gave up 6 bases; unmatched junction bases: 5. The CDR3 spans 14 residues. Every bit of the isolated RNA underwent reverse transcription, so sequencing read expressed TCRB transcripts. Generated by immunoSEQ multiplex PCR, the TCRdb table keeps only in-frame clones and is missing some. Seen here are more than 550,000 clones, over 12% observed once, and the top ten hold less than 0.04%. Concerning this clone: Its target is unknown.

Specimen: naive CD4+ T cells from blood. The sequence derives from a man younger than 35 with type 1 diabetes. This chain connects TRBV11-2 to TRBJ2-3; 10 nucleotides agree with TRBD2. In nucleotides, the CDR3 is TGTGCCAGCAGCCTTAGCGGGAGGACCGATACGCAGTATTTT. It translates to CASSLSGRTDTQYF.